A selection of T cell receptor beta chains follows, all from one sample in a study of cytomegalovirus exposure and HLA in healthy donors. Sequencing used immunoSEQ multiplex PCR; TCRdb keeps in-frame clones, though not all of them. The sample totals about 91,000 clones. Sequenced sample: PBMCs. Every receptor here comes from a young woman in good health and CMV-seronegative. The CDR3 runs from the conserved cysteine through the conserved F or W. The D gene is left open where the match is weak.

v_call	d_call	j_call	cdr3_aa	cdr3_nt
TRBV5-1	-	TRBJ2-7	CASSPDSYLEQYF	TGCGCCAGCAGCCCGGACTCGTACTTGGAGCAGTACTTC
TRBV2	TRBD2	TRBJ2-2	CASRGLAGGNTGELFF	TGTGCCAGCAGGGGACTAGCGGGGGGGAACACCGGGGAGCTGTTTTTT
TRBV6-5	-	TRBJ1-4	CASGTTIEKLFF	TGTGCCAGTGGAACTACGATCGAAAAACTGTTTTTT
TRBV29-1	-	TRBJ2-7	CSVQGSYEQYF	TGCAGCGTACAGGGTTCCTACGAGCAGTACTTC
TRBV5-1	TRBD1	TRBJ2-2	CASSPRQGRTGELFF	TGCGCCAGCAGCCCGCGACAGGGGCGAACCGGGGAGCTGTTTTTT
TRBV10-3	-	TRBJ1-2	CAISEAGGRHYGYTF	TGTGCCATCAGTGAAGCGGGGGGCAGACACTATGGCTACACCTTC
TRBV6-5	-	TRBJ2-7	CASSGRGISYEQYF	TGTGCCAGCAGTGGAAGGGGCATTTCATACGAGCAGTACTTC
TRBV2	TRBD1	TRBJ2-2	CASKGQPNTGELFF	TGTGCCAGCAAGGGACAGCCGAACACCGGGGAGCTGTTTTTT
TRBV19	TRBD1	TRBJ2-7	CASSSRDRGYEQYF	TGTGCCAGTAGTAGCCGGGACAGGGGTTACGAGCAGTACTTC
TRBV11-2	-	TRBJ2-7	CASSLDVGGFYEQYF	TGTGCCAGCAGCTTAGATGTCGGCGGATTCTACGAGCAGTACTTC